The clone carrying this TCR beta chain was picked up a small number of times. What it recognizes is unknown. The CDR3 is made up of 14 amino acids. Germline CDR1 MNHEY, CDR2 SVGEGT. Trimming left V 2 bases short and J 4 bases short, with 11 bases between. With a J-beta primer mix and a sample-barcoded 5' primer, a second PCR ran about 6 to 11 cycles. With 12 random nucleotides, a template-switch adaptor tagged each individual cDNA molecule. Each CDR3 protein is one row after TCRdb ran MiXCR on the 5' RACE reads. The data contain hundreds of thousands of distinct CDR3 sequences, about 42% of them seen just once; the ten biggest clones take up about 19%. The data stem from a study of blood T cells in healthy people across ages. Overall study results and limits: Naive CD4+ cells and diversity were both higher in long-lived donors than in aged donors. TCR beta diversity correlated strongly with naive T cell percentage. Changes seen in expanded clonotypes were possibly confounded by donor CMV status left unknown.

Source material: blood. The genes are TRBV6-2 or TRBV6-3 and TRBJ2-5, with D tentatively TRBD2 (6 bases). This TCR derives from a man between 60 and 75 years old in good health. CDR3 sequence: CASSYNRRGETQYF. The CDR3 region has the DNA TGTGCCAGCAGTTACAACAGGAGGGGAGAGACCCAGTACTTC.